What follows are 29 T cell receptor beta chains derived from one specimen sequenced in a study of T-cell memory formation after mild COVID-19. One entry per CDR3 protein results from TCRdb running MiXCR on the 5' RACE reads. The table includes hundreds of thousands of distinct CDR3 sequences, roughly 22% detected once. Material: PBMCs or a T cell subset sorted from them (not recorded which). All receptors derive from an adult woman who had mild COVID-19 (a few samples of this study predate the infection). Cell type and time point are not known.

This clonotype was counted only a few times. The rearrangement links TRBV2 to TRBJ2-2; a possible D gene is TRBD1 (5 bases). This CDR3 has 14 amino acids. Germline CDR1 and CDR2: SNHLY and FYNNEI. With 4 bases removed from V and 1 base from J, the gap between germline ends came to 7 bases. CDR3 DNA sequence: TGTGCCAGCAGTGCCCAGGGGAACACCGGGGAGCTGTTTTTT. Protein sequence: CASSAQGNTGELFF.

The V call is TRBV12-3 or TRBV12-4, the J call TRBJ2-1; 12 bases match TRBD2. With V trimmed by 6 bases and J by 4 bases, 7 bases remained unmatched. This CDR3 spans 16 amino acids. As DNA, the CDR3 is TGTGCCAGCAGCTCTTCTAGCGGGGGGGCGTACAATGAGCAGTTCTTC. The encoded protein is CASSSSSGGAYNEQFF.

This chain joins TRBV19 and TRBJ2-3, with D perhaps matching TRBD2 (6 bases). The length of the CDR3 is 15 residues. CDR1 LNHDA and CDR2 SQIVND come from the germline V gene (reference sequence). The V end lost 5 bases, the J end lost 1 base, and 13 bases lay between the germline ends. The CDR3 DNA reads TGTGCCAGTAGTCCGACTCGCGGGGGCACAGATACGCAGTATTTT. Protein product: CASSPTRGGTDTQYF.

The chain joins TRBV6-5 to TRBJ2-1; D unresolved. Between the trimmed V and J ends, which lost 3 bases and 8 bases, there was a span of 14 bases. Per germline, CDR1 MNHEY and CDR2 SVGAGI. This CDR3 is built from 14 residues. Here the CDR3 DNA reads TGTGCCAGCAGTTATGTCAGATCTGGGGATGAGCAGTTCTTC. This sequence encodes CASSYVRSGDEQFF.

V and J are TRBV7-9 and TRBJ2-7, with D perhaps TRBD2 (5 bases). V lost 1 base and J lost 3, with 7 bases in between. Germline V CDR1 and CDR2: SEHNR, FQNEAQ (reference sequence). This CDR3 contains 13 residues. The CDR3 DNA follows: TGTGCCAGCAGCTTAGGGACTTTCTACGAGCAGTACTTC. Translation gives CASSLGTFYEQYF. Using reference TRBV7-9 and TRBJ2-7 for the parts outside the CDR3, the full variable domain is DTGVSQNPRHKITKRGQNVTFRCDPISEHNRLYWYRQTLGQGPEFLTYFQNEAQLEKSRLLSDRFSAERPKGSFSTLEIQRTEQGDSAMYLCASSLGTFYEQYFGPGTRLTVT.

This chain uses TRBV9 with TRBJ2-5, with 11 bases aligning to TRBD1. The germline V gene encodes CDR1 SGDLS and CDR2 YYNGEE. This CDR3 contains 16 residues. The V gene end was trimmed by 3 bases and the J gene end by 5 bases; junction bases not matched to a gene: 9. The CDR3 reads CASSAGTGGWLETQYF. The CDR3 bases are TGTGCCAGCAGCGCCGGGACAGGGGGTTGGCTGGAGACCCAGTACTTC.

The V call is TRBV20-1, the J call TRBJ2-1, with TRBD2 matching over 11 bases. Germline-derived CDR1 and CDR2 are DFQATT and SNEGSKA (reference sequence). This CDR3 comprises 16 residues. Trimming removed 3 bases from V and 5 bases from J; junction bases left unmatched: 9. The CDR3 DNA reads TGCAGTGCTAGCGGACTACTAGCGGGGGATAACAATGAGCAGTTCTTC. Translation gives CSASGLLAGDNNEQFF.

The chain is built from TRBV4-3 and TRBJ2-1; no clear D. V was trimmed by 5 bases and J by 7 bases, leaving 27 bases between them. This CDR3 is 18 amino acids long. The germline V gene encodes CDR1 LGHNA and CDR2 YSLEER. The CDR3 here is CASSSLDKLPPVANEQFF. CDR3 coding DNA: TGCGCCAGCAGCTCTCTCGACAAGTTGCCGCCCGTTGCTAATGAGCAGTTCTTC.

This clonotype has more than one count but fewer than ten. The chain employs TRBV12-3 or TRBV12-4 and TRBJ1-3; D remains unclear. The CDR3 is 13 amino acids. V lost 6 bases and J lost 4, with 10 bases in between. The CDR3, as DNA: TGTGCCAGCAGGACTTCGGGGGGAAACACCATATATTTT. Translated: CASRTSGGNTIYF.

This clonotype has only a few counts. The rearrangement joins TRBV4-1 to TRBJ1-2, with 7 nucleotides matching TRBD1. V shed 3 bases and J 8 bases; nucleotides not matched to a gene: 12. Germline V CDR1 and CDR2: MGHRA, YSYEKL. This CDR3 contains 15 residues. The chain's CDR3 is CASSQRGQLLTGYTF. The DNA of the CDR3 is TGCGCCAGCAGCCAGCGGGGACAGTTACTAACGGGCTACACCTTC.

The rearrangement uses TRBV19 and TRBJ1-2, with TRBD1 matching 10 bases. The V gene's germline CDR1 is LNHDA and CDR2 SQIVND (reference sequence). The CDR3 runs to 15 residues. The junction had 5 bases not matched to a gene; V was cut back by 4 bases and J by 3 bases. The CDR3 loop is CASSTLGQGDYGYTF. Written as DNA, the CDR3 is TGTGCCAGTAGTACCCTTGGACAGGGGGACTATGGCTACACCTTC.

CDR3 in DNA: TGTGCCAGCAGCGTAGGAGGGAGGGTAAATGAGCAGTTCTTC. Translation: CASSVGGRVNEQFF. The chain recombines TRBV9 with TRBJ2-1, with 7 bases aligning to TRBD2. The CDR3 consists of 14 residues. V trimming: 0 bases; J trimming: 7 bases; junction bases outside the gene matches: 4. Germline-derived CDR1 and CDR2 are SGDLS and YYNGEE.

This clonotype was detected only a few times. The CDR3 sequence is CASSTDRAYTGELFF. The CDR3 DNA sequence: TGTGCCAGCAGCACTGACAGGGCGTATACCGGGGAGCTGTTTTTT. This sequence joins TRBV5-6 and TRBJ2-2, with 7 bases identical to TRBD1. Trimming cost V 4 bases and J 5 bases; bases outside gene matches: 8. CDR1 is SGHDT and CDR2 is YYEEEE in the germline V gene. The CDR3 length is 15 residues.

This clonotype occurred a few times. The V and J genes are TRBV25-1 and TRBJ2-5; the D gene is possibly TRBD2 (5 bases). The CDR3 is 14 residues long. V lost 4 bases and J lost 5, with 14 bases in between. Germline-derived CDR1 and CDR2 are MGHDK and SYGVNS. The DNA for the CDR3 is TGTGCCAGCAGTGGAGGGAGAGGGCCGGAGACCCAGTACTTC. Translated, it gives CASSGGRGPETQYF.

The V call is TRBV5-1, the J call TRBJ2-1, with D unresolved. CDR3 length: 17 residues. CDR1 is SGHRS and CDR2 is YFSETQ in the germline V gene. V was cut by 0 bases and J by 0 bases, with 13 bases left in between. CDR3 sequence reads: CASSLELGISSYNEQFF. The CDR3 DNA reads as TGCGCCAGCAGCTTGGAACTCGGAATCAGCTCCTACAATGAGCAGTTCTTC. The variable domain in full, completed from reference TRBV5-1 and TRBJ2-1, reads KAGVTQTPRYLIKTRGQQVTLSCSPISGHRSVSWYQQTPGQGLQFLFEYFSETQRNKGNFPGRFSGRQFSNSRSEMNVSTLELGDSALYLCASSLELGISSYNEQFFGPGTRLTVL.

The chain couples TRBV27 to TRBJ2-2; D might be TRBD2 (5 bases). The CDR3 sequence is 15 residues long. Trimming removed 6 bases at V and 0 bases at J, with 11 bases between. Germline CDR1 reads MNHEY; CDR2 reads SMNVEV (reference sequence). The CDR3 protein is CASSHTGANTGELFF. CDR3 bases: TGTGCCAGCAGCCACACCGGGGCGAACACCGGGGAGCTGTTTTTT.

This clonotype was seen only a few times. This chain uses TRBV6-5 with TRBJ1-6; 11 nucleotides align to TRBD1. Germline loops: CDR1 MNHEY, CDR2 SVGAGI. V lost 2 bases, J lost 5 bases, and 5 bases stayed unmatched. The CDR3 extends over 17 amino acids. CDR3 residues: CASSYADRGLDNSPLHF. The CDR3, as DNA: TGTGCCAGCAGTTACGCGGACAGGGGGCTAGATAATTCACCCCTCCACTTT.

The chain couples TRBV6-2 or TRBV6-3 to TRBJ1-4, with D unclear. The V end was cut by 8 bases, the J end by 4 bases, with 11 bases between. CDR1 MNHEY and CDR2 SVGEGT come from the germline V gene. The CDR3 runs to 13 residues. The CDR3 here is CASLRDLNEKLFF. CDR3 bases: TGTGCCAGCCTCCGGGATCTTAATGAAAAACTGTTTTTT.

This clonotype was found a few times. The chain joins TRBV7-2 to TRBJ2-1; D might be TRBD2 (5 bases). Trimming left V 3 bases short and J 0 bases short, with 24 bases between. CDR1 is SGHTA, CDR2 FQGNSA, per germline. The CDR3 contains 20 residues. CDR3 coding DNA: TGTGCCAGCAGCTTCTTCCGGAGTGGGTCCAAGGCGGGCTCCTACAATGAGCAGTTCTTC. This encodes CASSFFRSGSKAGSYNEQFF.

This sequence joins TRBV6-2 or TRBV6-3 and TRBJ1-1; D is uncertain. The CDR3 is 12 residues long. V was trimmed by 4 bases and J by 0 bases, leaving 3 bases between them. Germline V CDR1 and CDR2: MNHEY, SVGEGT. In nucleotides, the CDR3 is TGTGCCAGCAGTTGGATGAACACTGAAGCTTTCTTT. Protein sequence: CASSWMNTEAFF.

Of note for this clonotype: At one boundary the junction diverges from the germline segment, which might be a read error. The J gene is TRBJ2-7, the V gene TRBV12-3 or TRBV12-4; 9 bases fit TRBD2. There are 14 residues in the CDR3. DNA of the CDR3: TGTGCCAGCAGTTTGGGGACTAGCTCCCACGAGCAGTACTTC. It codes for CASSLGTSSHEQYF.

This clonotype was counted a few times. The rearrangement joins TRBV27 to TRBJ2-1; 8 bases line up with TRBD2. The germline V gene encodes CDR1 MNHEY and CDR2 SMNVEV (reference sequence). The CDR3 sequence is 16 residues long. The J segment lost 5 bases and the V segment lost 4 bases, leaving 10 bases of the junction unmatched. CDR3 loop: CASSSLAGNEDNEQFF. The CDR3 DNA reads TGTGCCAGCAGTTCCTTAGCGGGAAATGAGGACAATGAGCAGTTCTTC.

This clonotype was observed a handful of times. The J gene is TRBJ1-2, the V gene TRBV6-5; D is possibly TRBD1 (6 bases). Germline V gene lookup returns CDR1 MNHEY and CDR2 SVGAGI. The CDR3 sequence is 17 residues long. V was cut by 0 bases and J by 4 bases, with 18 bases left in between. The CDR3 DNA reads TGTGCCAGCAGTTACTCGCGATTTGGGTCAGGGGCCTATGGCTACACCTTC. Translating gives CASSYSRFGSGAYGYTF.

The V call is TRBV7-9, the J call TRBJ1-1; 7 bases match TRBD1. The V and J ends lost 4 bases and 6 bases, in that order; junction bases with no gene match: 8. This CDR3 contains 14 residues. Germline CDR1 is SEHNR and CDR2 is FQNEAQ (reference sequence). CDR3 in amino acids: CASSSRQGDPEAFF. The CDR3 DNA reads TGTGCCAGCAGCTCCCGACAGGGAGACCCTGAAGCTTTCTTT.

This CDR3 is CASSSLRGLTVQETQYF. The CDR3 bases are TGCGCCAGCAGCTCACTTAGGGGGCTTACTGTTCAAGAGACCCAGTACTTC. The J gene is TRBJ2-5, the V gene TRBV5-1; 7 positions agree with TRBD1. CDR1 SGHRS and CDR2 YFSETQ come from the germline V gene. The V gene end was trimmed by 3 bases and the J gene end by 2 bases; junction bases not matched to a gene: 13. The CDR3 covers 17 residues.

The chain carries TRBV6-1 and TRBJ1-1; D is possibly TRBD1 (6 bases). V was trimmed by 2 bases and J by 4 bases, leaving 14 bases between them. The CDR3 length is 15 residues. Germline V lookup: CDR1 MNHNS, CDR2 SASEGT. This CDR3 is CASSERGTGSTEAFF. The DNA of the CDR3 is TGTGCCAGCAGTGAACGGGGAACAGGGAGCACTGAAGCTTTCTTT.

The rearrangement links TRBV12-5 to TRBJ1-4; no clear D. Looked up from germline, CDR1 is LGHNT and CDR2 is FRNRAP. CDR3 size: 15 residues. V was cut by 5 bases and J by 0 bases, with 10 bases left in between. The CDR3 nucleotides are TGTGCTAGTGGTCTAGACTTGGCAACTAATGAAAAACTGTTTTTT. Translating it yields CASGLDLATNEKLFF. The variable domain in full, completed from reference TRBV12-5 and TRBJ1-4, reads DARVTQTPRHKVTEMGQEVTMRCQPILGHNTVFWYRQTMMQGLELLAYFRNRAPLDDSGMPKDRFSAEMPDATLATLKIQPSEPRDSAVYFCASGLDLATNEKLFFGSGTQLSVL.

The chain uses TRBV4-1 and TRBJ2-2; D may be TRBD1 (6 bases). The CDR3 consists of 14 residues. V lost 2 bases and J lost 5, with 9 bases in between. CDR1 is MGHRA, CDR2 YSYEKL, per germline. CDR3 sequence: CASSQQTGTGELFF. In nucleotides, the CDR3 is TGCGCCAGCAGCCAACAAACAGGGACCGGGGAGCTGTTTTTT.

This clonotype occurred once. CDR3 bases: TGTGCCAGCAGTGAAAGGCGACTCCTTCTGGCACCCCTCCACTTT. It translates to CASSERRLLLAPLHF. The chain employs TRBV2 and TRBJ1-6; D call uncertain. The CDR3 contains 15 residues. CDR1 SNHLY and CDR2 FYNNEI come from the germline V gene. Trimming took off 2 bases at V and 11 bases at J, with 16 bases between the two ends.